The 30 T cell receptor beta chains listed next were all sequenced from one sample in a study of cytomegalovirus exposure and HLA in healthy donors. PCR was performed using 60 Vbeta and 13 Jbeta primers. Generated by immunoSEQ multiplex PCR, the TCRdb table keeps only in-frame clones and is missing some. The sample records 100,000 to 150,000 clones, about 74% being singletons. Sequencing was performed on PBMCs. Every receptor here comes from a woman in her forties or fifties in good health and CMV-seropositive.

The chain carries TRBV5-4 and TRBJ2-5, with 13 bases aligning to TRBD2. Germline trimming cut 3 bases from V and 2 bases from J; bases unmatched to any gene: 4. Germline V gene sequence: CDR1 SGHNT, CDR2 YYREEE (reference sequence). The CDR3 extends over 16 amino acids. The CDR3 here is CASSWGTSGVQETQYF. CDR3 DNA: TGTGCCAGCAGCTGGGGGACTAGCGGGGTGCAAGAGACCCAGTACTTC.

This clone was counted once. V is TRBV19 and J is TRBJ1-3; a weak D match, TRBD1 (5 bases). Germline CDR1 reads LNHDA; CDR2 reads SQIVND (reference sequence). V was pared by 7 bases and J by 0 bases, with 19 bases between. There are 17 residues in the CDR3. CDR3 in amino acids: CASTDQTLGLSGNTIYF. DNA for the CDR3: TGTGCCAGTACCGATCAAACTTTGGGACTCTCTGGAAACACCATATATTTT.

This clone has more than one count but fewer than ten. The CDR3 bases are TGTGCCACCAATCGCGGGTTTGATTCACCCCTCCACTTT. It translates to CATNRGFDSPLHF. The rearrangement uses TRBV19 and TRBJ1-6; D not certain. Germline-derived CDR1 and CDR2 are LNHDA and SQIVND (reference sequence). V lost 10 bases to trimming and J lost 8 bases, with 15 bases between them. This CDR3 is 13 amino acids long.

The CDR3 region has the DNA TGCGCCAGCAGCTTGAGAGTGACAGGCAGTACCTACAATGAGCAGTTCTTC. Protein product: CASSLRVTGSTYNEQFF. The chain couples TRBV5-1 to TRBJ2-1; tentative D call: TRBD1 (6 bases). This CDR3 is built from 17 residues. The V end was cut by 1 base, the J end by 2 bases, with 16 bases between. In germline, CDR1 is SGHRS, CDR2 YFSETQ.

The chain carries TRBV6-5 and TRBJ2-7; 14 nucleotides align to TRBD2. CDR1 and CDR2 (germline): MNHEY, SVGAGI. With V trimmed by 4 bases and J by 8 bases, 4 bases remained unmatched. The CDR3 spans 14 residues. The CDR3 nucleotides read TGTGCCAGCAGTTCGGGACTAGCGGGGGCCAAGCAGTACTTC. Amino acids: CASSSGLAGAKQYF.

CDR3 bases: TGTGCCAGCAGCTTGACAGGGGGCACTGAAGCTTTCTTT. Translation gives CASSLTGGTEAFF. The chain couples TRBV11-3 to TRBJ1-1; the match to TRBD1 covers 9 bases. Germline-derived CDR1 and CDR2 are SGHNT and YENEEA. This CDR3 has 13 amino acids. J was trimmed by 4 bases and V by 3 bases; bases with no gene match: 0.

V and J are TRBV6-6 and TRBJ1-6; D is possibly TRBD1 (6 bases). This CDR3 has 16 residues. The germline CDR1 and CDR2 sequences are MNHNY and SVGAGI (reference sequence). Trimming cost V 4 bases and J 7 bases, with 17 bases left between them. Here the CDR3 DNA reads TGTGCCAGCAGTTCTACGCCACAGGGCGGCAATTCACCCCTCCACTTT. Its protein is CASSSTPQGGNSPLHF.

This clone has more than one count but fewer than ten. The rearrangement joins TRBV21-1 to TRBJ1-5. TRBV21-1 is given as a pseudogene. This CDR3 contains 11 residues. The CDR3 loop reads CASSLYQPQHF. As DNA, the CDR3 is TGTGCCAGCAGTTTATATCAGCCCCAGCATTTT.

V gene TRBV2 combines with J gene TRBJ2-5; D might be TRBD2 (6 bases). The V gene lost 3 bases and the J gene lost 2 bases, with 10 bases spanning the gap. Germline loops: CDR1 SNHLY, CDR2 FYNNEI. CDR3 length equals 14 residues. The CDR3 reads CASSDGRDQETQYF. The CDR3 DNA follows: TGTGCCAGCAGTGACGGGAGAGATCAAGAGACCCAGTACTTC.

This sequence joins TRBV7-2 and TRBJ2-1; 7 bases match TRBD1. After removal of 1 base from V and 2 bases from J, the junction contained 2 bases not matched to a gene. This CDR3 is 15 amino acids long. CDR1 and CDR2 (germline): SGHTA, FQGNSA. The CDR3 DNA follows: TGTGCCAGCAGCTTAGGGGACAGTGCCTACAATGAGCAGTTCTTC. Protein sequence: CASSLGDSAYNEQFF.

The rearrangement links TRBV25-1 to TRBJ2-1, with 11 bases that match TRBD2. J gave up 7 bases and V 6 bases, and 8 bases lay outside the gene matches. The V gene's germline CDR1 is MGHDK and CDR2 SYGVNS. The CDR3 has 15 residues. This CDR3 reads CASSPTSGGYNEQFF. CDR3 coding DNA: TGTGCCAGCAGCCCCACTAGCGGGGGATATAATGAGCAGTTCTTC.

This sequence joins TRBV2 and TRBJ1-5, with TRBD1 identical over 9 bases. The CDR3 extends over 13 amino acids. The ends lost 9 bases at V and 6 bases at J; junction bases unmatched: 6. CDR1 and CDR2 (germline): SNHLY, FYNNEI. The CDR3 region is CASTGQGGQPQHF. Written as DNA, the CDR3 is TGTGCCAGTACGGGACAGGGCGGTCAGCCCCAGCATTTT. The whole variable domain, remainder taken from reference TRBV2 and TRBJ1-5, is EPEVTQTPSHQVTQMGQEVILRCVPISNHLYFYWYRQILGQKVEFLVSFYNNEISEKSEIFDDQFSVERPDGSNFTLKIRSTKLEDSAMYFCASTGQGGQPQHFGDGTRLSIL.

This chain joins TRBV14 and TRBJ2-3; tentative D call: TRBD1 (5 bases). Per germline, CDR1 SGHDN and CDR2 FVKESK. V was trimmed by 2 bases and J by 8 bases, leaving 11 bases between them. This CDR3 contains 13 residues. CDR3 bases: TGTGCCAGCAGCCAAACCCATGGGGCTACGCAGTATTTT. Translated, it gives CASSQTHGATQYF.

V gene TRBV5-1 combines with J gene TRBJ2-5; 10 bases agree with TRBD2. CDR3 length equals 16 residues. V gave up 4 bases and J gave up 5 bases; unmatched junction bases: 11. The germline V gene encodes CDR1 SGHRS and CDR2 YFSETQ. CDR3 sequence (DNA): TGCGCCAGCAGCCTGACGGCTAGGACTAGCGGCGAGACCCAGTACTTC. This encodes CASSLTARTSGETQYF.

The V and J genes are TRBV7-2 and TRBJ1-1; 7 nucleotides align to TRBD1. The length of the CDR3 is 12 residues. Germline loops: CDR1 SGHTA, CDR2 FQGNSA. J lost 10 bases, V lost 5 bases, and 7 bases had no gene match. This CDR3 reads CASSAGTDIAFF. The DNA of the CDR3 is TGTGCCAGCAGCGCCGGGACAGACATAGCTTTCTTT.

For this clone: Other DNA sequences in the same sample also yield this CDR3. The V call is TRBV18, the J call TRBJ2-5; a possible D gene is TRBD1 (5 bases). Germline CDR1 is KGHSH and CDR2 is LQKENI. V shed 3 bases and J shed 5 bases, with 10 bases lying between them. The CDR3 sequence is 13 residues long. CDR3 sequence: CASSPQGGETQYF. The DNA of the CDR3 is TGTGCCAGCTCACCGCAGGGTGGTGAGACCCAGTACTTC.

This chain joins TRBV9 and TRBJ1-6, with 8 bases identical to TRBD1. The CDR3 is made up of 17 amino acids. Trimming removed 0 bases from V and 7 bases from J; junction bases left unmatched: 9. Germline V gives CDR1 SGDLS, CDR2 YYNGEE. CDR3 protein: CASSVGPTTGANSPLHF. In nucleotides, the CDR3 is TGTGCCAGCAGCGTAGGCCCAACGACAGGGGCAAATTCACCCCTCCACTTT.

This clone came up many times. V is TRBV19 and J is TRBJ2-5; D not certain. Trimming shortened V by 3 bases and J by 5 bases, and 7 bases separated the two germline ends. This CDR3 is built from 12 residues. Germline V lookup: CDR1 LNHDA, CDR2 SQIVND (reference sequence). The CDR3 DNA sequence: TGTGCCAGTAGTATTAACTCCGAGACCCAGTACTTC. Protein: CASSINSETQYF. The variable domain in full, with the rest retrieved from reference TRBV19 and TRBJ2-5, is DGGITQSPKYLFRKEGQNVTLSCEQNLNHDAMYWYRQDPGQGLRLIYYSQIVNDFQKGDIAEGYSVSREKKESFPLTVTSAQKNPTAFYLCASSINSETQYFGPGTRLLVL.

The chain employs TRBV2 and TRBJ2-3, with unresolved D. Germline CDR1 and CDR2: SNHLY and FYNNEI. V shed 6 bases and J shed 5 bases, with 12 bases lying between them. The CDR3 consists of 13 residues. The CDR3 protein is CASRRNLEDTQYF. The CDR3 region has the DNA TGTGCCAGCAGGCGGAACTTAGAAGATACGCAGTATTTT.

The chain links TRBV19 to TRBJ2-7; D possibly corresponds to TRBD1 (6 bases). The germline gives CDR1 LNHDA, CDR2 SQIVND (reference sequence). This CDR3 spans 13 amino acids. V lost 7 bases and J 5 bases, leaving 15 bases between the germline ends. The CDR3 here is CASKDSGVHEQYF. CDR3 in DNA: TGTGCCAGTAAGGATTCAGGGGTCCACGAGCAGTACTTC.

This clone has only a few counts. V is TRBV5-4 and J is TRBJ2-3; TRBD2 matches at 10 bases. Germline lookup yields CDR1 SGHNT and CDR2 YYREEE (reference sequence). The CDR3 runs to 16 residues. Unmatched junction bases numbered 11, after V lost 5 bases and J lost 5 bases. The CDR3 region has the DNA TGTGCCAGCAGGGGAAAAAGCGGGGGGGCCCAAGATACGCAGTATTTT. Its translation: CASRGKSGGAQDTQYF.

The table lists this clone with a few counts. This chain connects TRBV7-8 to TRBJ2-3; 7 bases agree with TRBD1. V lost 1 base, J lost 2 bases, and 9 bases stayed unmatched. Germline assignment: CDR1 SGHVS and CDR2 FQNEAQ. CDR3 length: 17 residues. The CDR3 DNA is TGTGCCAGCAGCTTAGATGAGGGGGCGCTCGACACAGATACGCAGTATTTT. It is translated as CASSLDEGALDTDTQYF.

The rearrangement links TRBV11-3 to TRBJ1-1; TRBD1 is a possible D gene (6 bases). Per the germline V gene, CDR1 is SGHNT and CDR2 is YENEEA. This CDR3 is built from 16 residues. V lost 5 bases, J lost 2 bases, and 18 bases lay in between. The CDR3 nucleotides are TGTGCCAGCAGCCGTGGAGAGGCAGGGGTAAACACTGAAGCTTTCTTT. Translation: CASSRGEAGVNTEAFF.

The J gene is TRBJ1-1, the V gene TRBV27; 8 nucleotides agree with TRBD1. The ends lost 4 bases at V and 6 bases at J; junction bases unmatched: 7. This CDR3 spans 14 amino acids. Germline V gene data show CDR1 as MNHEY and CDR2 as SMNVEV (reference sequence). This chain's CDR3 is CASSSDREVPEAFF. The CDR3 DNA is TGTGCCAGCAGTTCGGACAGGGAAGTACCTGAAGCTTTCTTT.

V gene TRBV5-4 combines with J gene TRBJ1-2; D ambiguous. The CDR3 length is 17 residues. Trimming stripped 0 bases from V and 2 bases from J, with 17 bases between. Germline V gene sequence: CDR1 SGHNT, CDR2 YYREEE (reference sequence). CDR3 residues: CASSLGRVGLENYGYTF. The CDR3 nucleotides are TGTGCCAGCAGCTTGGGGCGGGTGGGGTTGGAGAACTATGGCTACACCTTC.

This clone was seen just once. The DNA for the CDR3 is TGTGCCAGCTCACCTCCGTCAGCCCGGACAGGGGGTTACGAGCAGTACTTC. It codes for CASSPPSARTGGYEQYF. V usage is TRBV18 and J usage is TRBJ2-7; 10 positions match TRBD1. V dropped 3 bases and J dropped 4; count of bases not matched to a gene: 12. Per the germline V gene, CDR1 is KGHSH and CDR2 is LQKENI. The CDR3 is 17 residues long.

The chain links TRBV5-5 to TRBJ1-1; TRBD1 aligns across 9 bases. Trimming took 5 bases from V and 6 from J; bases not matched to a gene: 17. This CDR3 has 17 residues. Germline values: CDR1 SGHKS, CDR2 YYEKEE (reference sequence). The CDR3 coding sequence is TGTGCCAGCAGACGTACAGGGGGCTCGAGTCTCTTCTCTGAAGCTTTCTTT. This gives the protein CASRRTGGSSLFSEAFF. The complete variable domain, with remaining parts taken from reference TRBV5-5 and TRBJ1-1, reads DAGVTQSPTHLIKTRGQQVTLRCSPISGHKSVSWYQQVLGQGPQFIFQYYEKEERGRGNFPDRFSARQFPNYSSELNVNALLLGDSALYLCASRRTGGSSLFSEAFFGQGTRLTVV.

The gene calls are TRBV6-5 and TRBJ2-5; D is perhaps TRBD2 (6 bases). The V end lost 4 bases, the J end lost 1 base, and 13 bases lay between the germline ends. The CDR3 covers 15 residues. From germline, CDR1 is MNHEY and CDR2 SVGAGI. The CDR3 sequence is CASSSELAGQETQYF. The CDR3 region has the DNA TGTGCCAGCAGTTCGGAACTAGCCGGCCAAGAGACCCAGTACTTC.

Comments on this clone: Different DNA sequences within this sample yield the same CDR3. This rearrangement joins TRBV9 to TRBJ2-5, with 8 bases lining up with TRBD1. Germline CDR1 reads SGDLS; CDR2 reads YYNGEE. The CDR3 spans 14 residues. V was clipped by 5 bases and J by 1 base; unmatched bases: 4. The CDR3 reads CASSLGQGQETQYF. CDR3 coding DNA: TGTGCCAGCAGTCTCGGACAGGGCCAAGAGACCCAGTACTTC.

There are a few counts of this clone. J is TRBJ2-1 and V is TRBV7-9; TRBD2 aligns across 7 bases. The trim removed 1 base at V and 6 bases at J, leaving 6 bases unmatched. This CDR3 has 15 amino acids. Germline loops: CDR1 SEHNR, CDR2 FQNEAQ (reference sequence). The CDR3 loop is CASSLVRLAFNEQFF. In DNA, the CDR3 is TGTGCCAGCAGCTTAGTTAGACTAGCCTTCAATGAGCAGTTCTTC.